Below are 29 T cell receptor beta chains sequenced from a single sample in a study of TIL therapy for anti-PD-1-resistant metastatic lung cancer. Sequencing used immunoSEQ v3. The data were produced by immunoSEQ multiplex PCR, yet TCRdb's version contains in-frame clones alone and is incomplete. The repertoire holds about 50,000 clones, with less than 85% as singletons. As to time point: pre-treatment sample, taken before nivolumab and TIL therapy. Pleural nodules or supraclavicular lymph nodes made up most of the excised metastases sampled. Sequenced here: tumor tissue, sampled at baseline. All receptors derive from a person between 30 and 80 years old with non-small cell lung cancer.

The chain employs TRBV30 and TRBJ1-6; D remains ambiguous. V was trimmed by 2 bases and J by 11 bases, leaving 19 bases between them. This CDR3 is built from 15 residues. Germline CDR1 and CDR2: GTSNPN and SVGIG (reference sequence). CDR3 protein: CAWSPSNIGVPPLHF. The CDR3 DNA is TGTGCCTGGAGTCCCTCGAATATTGGAGTCCCACCCCTCCACTTT.

The genes are TRBV6-4 and TRBJ1-6; D unresolved. CDR1 and CDR2 (germline): MRHNA, SNTAGT. Trimming took 6 bases from V and 9 from J, leaving 15 bases between them. CDR3 size: 14 residues. For the CDR3, the DNA is TGTGCCAGCAGAGACCTATTTCGCGGTTCACCCCTCCACTTT. Translating gives CASRDLFRGSPLHF.

The chain has TRBV11-2 and TRBJ2-5; no clear D gene. The CDR3 has 11 residues. V lost 7 bases and J 11 bases, leaving 14 bases between the germline ends. The V gene's germline CDR1 is SGHAT and CDR2 FQNNGV. The CDR3 sequence is CASTQLGLQYF. CDR3 coding DNA: TGTGCCAGCACCCAACTGGGCCTGCAGTACTTC.

The V and J genes are TRBV5-4 and TRBJ1-2, with TRBD1 as a possible D gene (5 bases). Germline V CDR1 and CDR2: SGHNT, YYREEE (reference sequence). V was clipped by 0 bases and J by 3 bases, with 9 bases between them. The CDR3 has 14 amino acids. The CDR3 reads CASSLDRGYYGYTF. The CDR3 region has the DNA TGTGCCAGCAGCTTGGATAGGGGTTACTATGGCTACACCTTC.

The chain couples TRBV29-1 to TRBJ1-2; possible D gene TRBD1, 6 bases. CDR1 is SQVTM, CDR2 ANQGSEA, per germline. V lost 7 bases, J lost 2 bases, and 14 bases lay in between. The CDR3 extends over 13 amino acids. CDR3 DNA: TGCAGCGGGAGCGGGGGGCCCAACTATGGCTACACCTTC. This gives the protein CSGSGGPNYGYTF. The full variable domain, rest sourced from reference TRBV29-1 and TRBJ1-2, is SAVISQKPSRDICQRGTSLTIQCQVDSQVTMMFWYRQQPGQSLTLIATANQGSEATYESGFVIDKFPISRPNLTFSTLTVSNMSPEDSSIYLCSGSGGPNYGYTFGSGTRLTVV.

This clone was detected only a few times. The J gene is TRBJ2-3, the V gene TRBV6-1, with TRBD2 identical over 8 bases. The CDR3 contains 16 residues. V gave up 6 bases and J gave up 5 bases; unmatched junction bases: 13. CDR1 is MNHNS and CDR2 is SASEGT in the germline V gene. CDR3 bases: TGTGCCAGCAGGGAAACGGCGGGGGGCGGGGGAGATACGCAGTATTTT. Protein product: CASRETAGGGGDTQYF.

V and J are TRBV7-9 and TRBJ2-3; D might be TRBD1 (7 bases). Germline assignment: CDR1 SEHNR and CDR2 FQNEAQ (reference sequence). V was pared by 4 bases and J by 3 bases, with 20 bases between. This CDR3 region has 17 residues. The CDR3 is CASSYELRAGGTDTQYF. The CDR3, as DNA: TGTGCCAGCAGCTACGAACTACGGGCAGGGGGGACAGATACGCAGTATTTT. Full variable domain (missing parts from reference TRBV7-9 and TRBJ2-3): DTGVSQNPRHKITKRGQNVTFRCDPISEHNRLYWYRQTLGQGPEFLTYFQNEAQLEKSRLLSDRFSAERPKGSFSTLEIQRTEQGDSAMYLCASSYELRAGGTDTQYFGPGTRLTVL.

J is TRBJ2-1 and V is TRBV28; tentatively, D is TRBD2 (5 bases). Germline V lookup: CDR1 MDHEN, CDR2 SYDVKM. V was clipped by 3 bases and J by 12 bases, with 9 bases between them. The CDR3 is 11 residues long. For the CDR3, the DNA is TGTGCCAGCAGTTTGGCGGGTACGCAGTTCTTC. Translated: CASSLAGTQFF.

The V and J genes are TRBV30 and TRBJ1-5; no clear D. This CDR3 has 15 amino acids. V was trimmed by 0 bases and J by 7 bases, leaving 16 bases between them. Looked up from germline, CDR1 is GTSNPN and CDR2 is SVGIG (reference sequence). The CDR3 DNA reads TGTGCCTGGAGTGTACAGAGGAGGGTAGCCCAGCCCCAGCATTTT. It is translated as CAWSVQRRVAQPQHF.

The chain uses TRBV5-6 and TRBJ2-3; 8 bases align to TRBD1. The length of the CDR3 is 15 residues. The germline gives CDR1 SGHDT, CDR2 YYEEEE. With 4 bases clipped from V and 7 bases from J, the junction kept 11 bases outside the gene matches. The CDR3 region has the DNA TGTGCCAGCAGCACTCAGGGGGCGCCCGGTAATACGCAGTATTTT. This translates into CASSTQGAPGNTQYF.

This clone was seen only once. This rearrangement joins TRBV5-4 to TRBJ2-7, with no clear D. Germline CDR1 SGHNT, CDR2 YYREEE (reference sequence). V lost 4 bases and J 0 bases, leaving 11 bases between the germline ends. The CDR3 loop spans 14 amino acids. The CDR3 is CASSPRTVSYEQYF. DNA for the CDR3: TGTGCCAGCAGCCCGAGGACGGTCTCCTACGAGCAGTACTTC.

This clone showed up just once. The chain employs TRBV19 and TRBJ2-7; possible D gene TRBD1, 5 bases. Looked up from germline, CDR1 is LNHDA and CDR2 is SQIVND (reference sequence). V shed 1 base and J shed 0 bases, with 10 bases lying between them. The CDR3 is 15 amino acids. This chain's CDR3 is CASSIGGGLSYEQYF. DNA of the CDR3: TGTGCCAGTAGTATAGGGGGCGGCCTCTCCTACGAGCAGTACTTC.

The chain couples TRBV7-2 to TRBJ2-7, with a possible D match to TRBD1 (5 bases). This CDR3 has 14 amino acids. Germline V lookup: CDR1 SGHTA, CDR2 FQGNSA. The germline V and J ends were trimmed by 6 bases and 0 bases, with 12 bases remaining between them. In DNA form, the CDR3 reads TGTGCCAGCAGTATATCAGACAGCTCCTACGAGCAGTACTTC. It translates to CASSISDSSYEQYF.

The J gene is TRBJ2-1, the V gene TRBV10-3; TRBD1 agrees at 10 bases. The CDR3 length is 15 residues. The V and J ends lost 6 bases and 5 bases, in that order; junction bases with no gene match: 7. CDR1 and CDR2 from the germline V gene are ENHRY and SYGVKD. For the CDR3, the DNA is TGTGCCATCAGCAAGGGACAGGGGATAGACAATGAGCAGTTCTTC. Its protein is CAISKGQGIDNEQFF.

This clone appeared a few times. The chain has TRBV27 and TRBJ2-1; 9 bases are a match to TRBD2. V shed 6 bases, J shed 8 bases, and the junction held 5 bases outside the gene matches. The CDR3 is 13 amino acids. Germline CDR1 and CDR2: MNHEY and SMNVEV (reference sequence). CDR3 protein: CASSGLANDEQFF. The CDR3 coding sequence is TGTGCCAGCAGCGGACTAGCGAATGATGAGCAGTTCTTC.

In its sample, this clone was seen a few times. The CDR3 coding sequence is TGCGCCAGCAGCTTGGTGGGACAGGGGCCCTATGGCTACACCTTC. Its translation is CASSLVGQGPYGYTF. The chain carries TRBV5-1 and TRBJ1-2, with 10 bases identical to TRBD1. This CDR3 is 15 amino acids long. Unmatched junction bases numbered 3, after V lost 0 bases and J lost 4 bases. The germline CDR1 and CDR2 sequences are SGHRS and YFSETQ.

This clone is termed medium-sized (0.01 to 0.1%). The V gene is TRBV2, the J gene TRBJ1-1; D unclear. The CDR3 runs 10 residues. V shed 7 bases and J shed 11 bases, with 11 bases lying between them. Germline V gene data show CDR1 as SNHLY and CDR2 as FYNNEI. DNA for the CDR3: TGTGCCAGCAATGTGGACGGGGCTTTCTTT. Protein product: CASNVDGAFF. Together with reference TRBV2 and TRBJ1-1, the CDR3 gives the full variable domain: EPEVTQTPSHQVTQMGQEVILRCVPISNHLYFYWYRQILGQKVEFLVSFYNNEISEKSEIFDDQFSVERPDGSNFTLKIRSTKLEDSAMYFCASNVDGAFFGQGTRLTVV.

The rearrangement joins TRBV10-3 to TRBJ1-1; possibly TRBD1 for D (6 bases). V lost 6 bases, J lost 5 bases, and 13 bases lay in between. The germline CDR1 and CDR2 sequences are ENHRY and SYGVKD. The CDR3 is made up of 13 amino acids. CDR3 amino acids: CAIRPTGRTEAFF. The CDR3 coding sequence is TGTGCCATCAGGCCTACAGGGAGGACTGAAGCTTTCTTT.

This CDR3 is CASREGLAGPYEQYF. The CDR3 nucleotides read TGTGCCAGCAGGGAAGGACTAGCGGGGCCCTACGAGCAGTACTTC. The rearrangement joins TRBV6-6 to TRBJ2-7, with 12 nucleotides matching TRBD2. With V trimmed by 6 bases and J by 2 bases, 5 bases remained unmatched. CDR3 length equals 15 residues. Germline CDR1 MNHNY, CDR2 SVGAGI (reference sequence).

This clone was seen a single time. The chain uses TRBV13 and TRBJ2-7; D is possibly TRBD1 (6 bases). Germline CDR1 is PRHDT and CDR2 is FYEKMQ (reference sequence). Trimming cost V 5 bases and J 3 bases, with 14 bases left between them. The CDR3 consists of 14 residues. CDR3 coding DNA: TGTGCCAGCAGCACCGGGACAAATCTCTACGAGCAGTACTTC. Residues: CASSTGTNLYEQYF.

This rearrangement joins TRBV28 to TRBJ1-5; D uncertain. Trimming pared 5 bases from V and 6 bases from J, leaving 11 bases between. Germline assignment: CDR1 MDHEN and CDR2 SYDVKM. CDR3 length: 13 residues. The CDR3 reads CASSVGIAQPQHF. The CDR3 DNA sequence: TGTGCCAGCAGTGTAGGGATTGCTCAGCCCCAGCATTTT. The full variable domain, its missing parts supplied by reference TRBV28 and TRBJ1-5, is DVKVTQSSRYLVKRTGEKVFLECVQDMDHENMFWYRQDPGLGLRLIYFSYDVKMKEKGDIPEGYSVSREKKERFSLILESASTNQTSMYLCASSVGIAQPQHFGDGTRLSIL.

The gene calls are TRBV19 and TRBJ2-1; 8 bases align to TRBD2. This CDR3 spans 17 amino acids. V trimming: 3 bases; J trimming: 0 bases; junction bases outside the gene matches: 7. The germline CDR1 and CDR2 sequences are LNHDA and SQIVND (reference sequence). In nucleotides, the CDR3 is TGTGCCAGTAGTATCGAGGGAGGGACTAGCTCCTACAATGAGCAGTTCTTC. Amino acid sequence: CASSIEGGTSSYNEQFF.

This sequence joins TRBV15 and TRBJ2-7; the D gene is possibly TRBD1 (6 bases). Germline assignment: CDR1 LNHNV and CDR2 YYDKDF (reference sequence). Trimming took 5 bases from V and 3 from J, leaving 11 bases between them. This CDR3 contains 13 residues. DNA for the CDR3: TGTGCCACCAGCTCAATGGACAGCTACGAGCAGTACTTC. Translation gives CATSSMDSYEQYF.

Concerning this clone: The final CDR3 position lacks the conserved phenylalanine or tryptophan, pointing to a likely read error. The DNA is left out, because the CDR3 cannot be placed on it with certainty; the CDR3 is given as TCRdb lists it. This chain links TRBV28 with TRBJ1-1; TRBD1, as called in the table, went unchecked against the DNA. Looked up from germline, CDR1 is MDHEN and CDR2 is SYDVKM. The CDR3 comprises 13 residues, both ends counted. The CDR3 is CASSLLGGTDKSL.

The chain is built from TRBV10-3 and TRBJ2-1; no firm D call. V was trimmed by 2 bases and J by 9 bases, leaving 8 bases between them. Germline lookup yields CDR1 ENHRY and CDR2 SYGVKD. The CDR3 runs 12 residues. This CDR3 is CAISEGLGEQFF. CDR3 DNA: TGTGCCATCAGTGAGGGTTTGGGTGAGCAGTTCTTC.

CDR3 sequence (DNA): TGTGCCAGCAGCTTGCGCGGGGTGAACACTGAAGCTTTCTTT. As protein: CASSLRGVNTEAFF. The genes are TRBV5-5 and TRBJ1-1; no reliable D call. CDR3 length: 14 residues. V was shortened by 1 base and J by 0 bases, with 7 bases between the two germline ends. Germline V gene data show CDR1 as SGHKS and CDR2 as YYEKEE (reference sequence).

The V gene is TRBV2, the J gene TRBJ2-5, with D perhaps TRBD1 (6 bases). The J call is uncertain, as TRBJ2-7 better fits the DNA end. The germline V gene has CDR1 SNHLY and CDR2 FYNNEI. This CDR3 region has 13 residues. The CDR3 is CASSEVWTDEQYF. The CDR3 DNA follows: TGTGCCAGCAGTGAAGTTTGGACAGACGAGCAGTACTTC.

This clone was detected a few times. The chain carries TRBV18 and TRBJ2-5; D remains ambiguous. V gave up 1 base and J gave up 4 bases, with 4 bases separating them. This CDR3 has 12 residues. The germline gives CDR1 KGHSH, CDR2 LQKENI. The CDR3 DNA is TGTGCCAGCTCACCACGGCCAGAGACCCAGTACTTC. Translation: CASSPRPETQYF.

This clone appeared a few times. The genes are TRBV9 and TRBJ1-1; D unresolved. Trimming shortened V by 3 bases and J by 11 bases, and 20 bases separated the two germline ends. The CDR3 consists of 14 residues. CDR1 is SGDLS, CDR2 YYNGEE, per germline. Written as DNA, the CDR3 is TGTGCCAGCAGCGCCGAAAGCCGGGCTACACGGGCTTTCTTT. Translated, it gives CASSAESRATRAFF.